These 27 T cell receptor beta chains were all obtained from the same sample, sequenced in a study of technical replicates of blood from a few donors. Method: immunoSEQ multiplex PCR; TCRdb's copy keeps in-frame clones and lacks some. This table has approximately 14,000 clones, roughly three quarters appearing once. Sample: PBMCs. All receptors come from a human donor in good health.

This chain joins TRBV25-1 and TRBJ2-3; 7 bases agree with TRBD1. The CDR3 is 14 amino acids. Germline V gene sequence: CDR1 MGHDK, CDR2 SYGVNS. V dropped 5 bases and J dropped 2; count of bases not matched to a gene: 4. CDR3 residues: CASSPDRVTDTQYF. The CDR3 coding sequence is TGTGCCAGCAGTCCCGACAGGGTCACAGATACGCAGTATTTT.

The rearrangement links TRBV5-6 to TRBJ2-1, with a weak D call TRBD2 (6 bases). The germline V gene encodes CDR1 SGHDT and CDR2 YYEEEE. This CDR3 contains 15 residues. V dropped 1 base and J dropped 7 bases, with 15 bases sitting between them. CDR3 sequence (DNA): TGTGCCAGCAGCTTGTATAGCGGTCGGGGAAATGAGCAGTTCTTC. Its translation: CASSLYSGRGNEQFF.

V and J are TRBV19 and TRBJ2-2, with 7 bases identical to TRBD2. The CDR3 is made up of 16 amino acids. CDR1 and CDR2 from the germline V gene are LNHDA and SQIVND (reference sequence). The J segment lost 0 bases and the V segment lost 6 bases, leaving 7 bases of the junction unmatched. Here the CDR3 DNA reads TGTGCCAGTAGGTCCGCTGGGACTACGAACACCGGGGAGCTGTTTTTT. This codes for CASRSAGTTNTGELFF.

The chain uses TRBV6-5 and TRBJ1-1; TRBD1 might be the D (6 bases). Germline loops: CDR1 MNHEY, CDR2 SVGAGI. This CDR3 spans 11 amino acids. The ends were cut back, 5 bases at V and 11 bases at J, with 12 bases in the middle. The CDR3 sequence: CASSNRVRAFF. CDR3 in DNA: TGTGCCAGCAGTAACAGGGTGCGGGCTTTCTTT.

This chain connects TRBV5-1 to TRBJ2-7, with 7 bases matching TRBD1. The germline CDR1 and CDR2 sequences are SGHRS and YFSETQ. V gave up 5 bases and J gave up 0 bases; unmatched junction bases: 5. This CDR3 is 14 amino acids long. The CDR3 spells CASSEGQNSYEQYF. Written as DNA, the CDR3 is TGCGCCAGCAGTGAGGGACAGAACTCCTACGAGCAGTACTTC.

This clone showed up just a few times. This chain joins TRBV7-9 and TRBJ2-7, with TRBD2 matching 10 bases. Trimming cost V 3 bases and J 5 bases; bases outside gene matches: 7. The CDR3 covers 15 residues. Germline lookup yields CDR1 SEHNR and CDR2 FQNEAQ (reference sequence). CDR3 coding DNA: TGTGCCAGCAGCTTCACTAGCGGGACGTCTCACGAGCAGTACTTC. Translation gives CASSFTSGTSHEQYF.

In its sample, this clone was seen a few times. The chain joins TRBV5-1 to TRBJ1-2; 7 bases match TRBD1. This CDR3 is built from 15 residues. Unmatched junction bases numbered 14, after V lost 4 bases and J lost 8 bases. The germline CDR1 and CDR2 sequences are SGHRS and YFSETQ. The CDR3 DNA is TGCGCCAGCAGCCCGGGGGACAGTATGACGGGCGGCTACACCTTC. Its translation: CASSPGDSMTGGYTF.

V gene TRBV11-2 combines with J gene TRBJ2-7, with D unclear. This CDR3 comprises 14 residues. Between the trimmed V and J ends, which lost 5 bases and 0 bases, there was a span of 11 bases. Germline loops: CDR1 SGHAT, CDR2 FQNNGV. In DNA form, the CDR3 reads TGTGCCAGCAGCGCCAGACTCGACTCCTACGAGCAGTACTTC. Protein product: CASSARLDSYEQYF.

J is TRBJ2-3 and V is TRBV7-7; D unresolved. V lost 1 base, J lost 9 bases, and 11 bases lay in between. CDR3 size: 13 residues. Germline lookup yields CDR1 SSHAT and CDR2 FNYEAQ (reference sequence). This CDR3 is CASSLVWLDTQYF. CDR3 sequence (DNA): TGTGCCAGCAGCTTAGTATGGCTAGACACGCAGTATTTT. Full variable domain (remainder filled in from reference TRBV7-7 and TRBJ2-3): GAGVSQSPRYKVTKRGQDVTLRCDPISSHATLYWYQQALGQGPEFLTYFNYEAQPDKSGLPSDRFSAERPEGSISTLTIQRTEQRDSAMYRCASSLVWLDTQYFGPGTRLTVL.

The CDR3 DNA reads as TGCGCCAGCAGTCCAGGGGCGAGCTCCTACAATGAGCAGTTCTTC. Protein sequence: CASSPGASSYNEQFF. This chain joins TRBV5-1 and TRBJ2-1; TRBD1 is a possible D gene (6 bases). In germline, CDR1 is SGHRS, CDR2 YFSETQ. CDR3 length: 15 amino acids. V was trimmed by 5 bases and J by 0 bases, leaving 12 bases between them.

The chain combines TRBV6-5 with TRBJ1-6; D is uncertain. This CDR3 region has 15 residues. Trimming stripped 0 bases from V and 9 bases from J, with 12 bases between. CDR1 and CDR2 from the germline V gene are MNHEY and SVGAGI. The CDR3 sequence: CASSYSRISGSPLHF. The CDR3 bases are TGTGCCAGCAGTTACTCGAGGATTTCGGGTTCACCCCTCCACTTT.

This clone was counted a single time. The gene calls are TRBV6-1 and TRBJ2-5; D is perhaps TRBD2 (6 bases). The CDR3 runs 14 residues. V was clipped by 6 bases and J by 2 bases, with 13 bases between them. Germline V gives CDR1 MNHNS, CDR2 SASEGT. The chain's CDR3 is CASRFGGGQETQYF. The CDR3 coding sequence is TGTGCCAGCAGATTCGGTGGGGGGCAAGAGACCCAGTACTTC.

In this sample, this clone is medium-sized. The genes are TRBV27 and TRBJ2-7; a weak D match, TRBD2 (5 bases). CDR1 and CDR2 from the germline V gene are MNHEY and SMNVEV (reference sequence). The CDR3 runs 13 residues. Trimming removed 6 bases from V and 7 bases from J, with 16 bases in between. CDR3 DNA: TGTGCCAGCAGCCCCACGAGCGCGGGTGAGCAGTACTTC. Translation gives CASSPTSAGEQYF.

This chain uses TRBV28 with TRBJ1-2; TRBD1 is a possible D gene (5 bases). Between the trimmed V and J ends, which lost 4 bases and 2 bases, there was a span of 20 bases. CDR1 and CDR2 (germline): MDHEN, SYDVKM. The CDR3 has 17 amino acids. The CDR3 coding sequence is TGTGCCAGCAGTTGGGGGGGAGGTCTCGGTTCCAACTATGGCTACACCTTC. It encodes CASSWGGGLGSNYGYTF.

V is TRBV7-2 and J is TRBJ2-3; TRBD2 aligns across 11 bases. Germline V lookup: CDR1 SGHTA, CDR2 FQGNSA. V lost 7 bases and J lost 6; bases outside the gene matches: 6. The CDR3 is 14 amino acids. CDR3 region: CASTIAGGPDTQYF. DNA for the CDR3: TGTGCCAGCACAATAGCGGGAGGGCCGGATACGCAGTATTTT.

The chain carries TRBV10-2 and TRBJ2-7; 12 nucleotides agree with TRBD1. V gave up 6 bases and J gave up 4 bases; unmatched junction bases: 4. CDR3 length equals 14 residues. Per the germline V gene, CDR1 is WSHSY and CDR2 is SAAADI. The CDR3 is CASREGQGAYEQYF. In DNA form, the CDR3 reads TGCGCCAGCAGGGAGGGACAGGGGGCTTACGAGCAGTACTTC.

The V call is TRBV27, the J call TRBJ1-5; TRBD1 matches at 8 bases. The CDR3 extends over 17 amino acids. Germline-derived CDR1 and CDR2 are MNHEY and SMNVEV (reference sequence). V lost 2 bases and J lost 0; bases outside the gene matches: 6. The CDR3 sequence: CASSLDAGGGSNQPQHF. Here the CDR3 DNA reads TGTGCCAGCAGTTTAGATGCAGGGGGCGGTAGCAATCAGCCCCAGCATTTT.

V and J are TRBV6-1 and TRBJ2-4, with TRBD2 as a possible D gene (6 bases). CDR3 size: 12 residues. The germline V and J ends were trimmed by 5 bases and 8 bases, with 10 bases remaining between them. Germline assignment: CDR1 MNHNS and CDR2 SASEGT. The CDR3: CASSPGVDIQYF. CDR3 coding DNA: TGTGCCAGCAGTCCGGGGGTGGACATTCAGTACTTC.

This chain uses TRBV19 with TRBJ2-1; TRBD2 matches 10 bases. This CDR3 comprises 18 residues. Looked up from germline, CDR1 is LNHDA and CDR2 is SQIVND (reference sequence). Germline trimming cut 5 bases from V and 1 base from J; bases unmatched to any gene: 11. CDR3 DNA: TGTGCCAGTAGTGGTCGGCTAGCGGGAGTGCAATCCTACAATGAGCAGTTCTTC. Translation: CASSGRLAGVQSYNEQFF.

This clone came up a few times. The rearrangement links TRBV27 to TRBJ2-1, with 13 nucleotides matching TRBD2. In germline, CDR1 is MNHEY, CDR2 SMNVEV (reference sequence). J gave up 8 bases and V 1 base, and 14 bases lay outside the gene matches. This CDR3 contains 19 residues. The CDR3 loop reads CASSLFGLAGEWGRDEQFF. The CDR3 DNA reads TGTGCCAGCAGTTTATTCGGACTAGCGGGAGAGTGGGGAAGGGATGAGCAGTTCTTC.

This clone was observed once. The chain recombines TRBV10-2 with TRBJ2-7; the match to TRBD2 covers 10 bases. The germline V gene encodes CDR1 WSHSY and CDR2 SAAADI. Losses at the gene ends were 7 bases for V and 5 bases for J; bases not matched to a gene: 5. CDR3 length: 13 amino acids. The CDR3 nucleotides read TGCGCCAGCAAACTAGCGGGACAAAACGAGCAGTACTTC. Protein sequence: CASKLAGQNEQYF.

This sequence joins TRBV2 and TRBJ1-4; weak D call: TRBD1 (6 bases). Trimming removed 4 bases from V and 11 bases from J, with 17 bases in between. The CDR3 covers 14 residues. Germline V gene data show CDR1 as SNHLY and CDR2 as FYNNEI. The CDR3 nucleotides are TGTGCCAGCAGTGCCGAGGTCAGGGGATGGAAACTGTTTTTT. It specifies CASSAEVRGWKLFF.

J is TRBJ2-5 and V is TRBV11-2, with 9 bases that match TRBD2. The V gene's germline CDR1 is SGHAT and CDR2 FQNNGV. This CDR3 spans 16 amino acids. Trimming at V came to 0 bases and at J to 5 bases, leaving 7 bases not matched to a gene. The CDR3 sequence: CASSLDLGAGGETQYF. In DNA form, the CDR3 reads TGTGCCAGCAGCTTAGATCTCGGGGCGGGAGGGGAGACCCAGTACTTC.

The rearrangement links TRBV25-1 to TRBJ2-7, with 9 bases fitting TRBD1. J gave up 3 bases and V 7 bases, and 7 bases lay outside the gene matches. Germline V gene data show CDR1 as MGHDK and CDR2 as SYGVNS. The CDR3 is made up of 14 amino acids. The CDR3 loop is CASMSTGGDYEQYF. In DNA, the CDR3 is TGTGCCAGCATGAGCACAGGGGGCGACTACGAGCAGTACTTC.

In its sample, this clone was seen a few times. The chain carries TRBV6-5 and TRBJ1-1, with D maybe TRBD1 (6 bases). Trimming took off 8 bases at V and 4 bases at J, with 17 bases between the two ends. The CDR3 contains 14 residues. Germline V gene lookup returns CDR1 MNHEY and CDR2 SVGAGI. The CDR3 sequence is CASGGQWETTEAFF. The DNA for the CDR3 is TGTGCCAGCGGGGGCCAGTGGGAAACCACTGAAGCTTTCTTT.

This rearrangement joins TRBV28 to TRBJ2-1; 9 bases line up with TRBD2. CDR3 length: 13 residues. Germline CDR1 MDHEN, CDR2 SYDVKM. Losses at the gene ends were 6 bases for V and 10 bases for J; bases not matched to a gene: 7. The CDR3 nucleotides read TGTGCCAGCAGGATTAGCGGGAGAGGCGAGCAGTTCTTC. Protein sequence: CASRISGRGEQFF.

This chain connects TRBV6-1 to TRBJ2-1; 13 nucleotides agree with TRBD2. V trimming: 5 bases; J trimming: 8 bases; junction bases outside the gene matches: 6. This CDR3 spans 15 amino acids. From germline, CDR1 is MNHNS and CDR2 SASEGT. CDR3 loop: CASSKTSGRPDEQFF. The DNA for the CDR3 is TGTGCCAGCAGTAAGACTAGCGGGAGGCCGGATGAGCAGTTCTTC.